This TCR beta chain is from a study of relationships among human T cell subsets. Study-wide points: Regulatory and Th2 subsets had few clones over 100 reads, unlike CD8+ cytotoxic cells. Th1, Th2 and regulatory T cells shared many CDR3 sequences.

The T cell receptor alpha and beta CDR3 regions were amplified from mRNA by semiquantitative ARM-PCR. Tagged nested gene-specific primers were used first, then communal superprimers amplified exponentially. Exonuclease cleared nested primers, then first-round products were reamplified. TCRdb re-called the multiplex PCR reads with MiXCR, one entry per CDR3 protein. The data hold 7,000 or so distinct CDR3 sequences, with just under 70% observed a single time. Naive plus transitional T cells were isolated with anti-CD45RA microbeads from pooled CD4+ and CD8+ T cells. On this clonotype itself: No antigen is known for it.

The TCR comes from a middle-aged man in good health. The sample was naive and transitional (CD45RA+) T cells sorted from blood.

The CDR3 spells CASSLLAGAPEQYF. The CDR3 region has the DNA TGTGCCAGCAGCCTACTAGCGGGAGCCCCCGAGCAGTACTTC. This rearrangement joins TRBV28 to TRBJ2-7; TRBD2 matches 11 bases. The trim removed 6 bases at V and 6 bases at J, leaving 7 bases unmatched. This CDR3 is 14 amino acids long. Germline V CDR1 and CDR2: MDHEN, SYDVKM.